What follows are 3 T cell receptor beta chains derived from one specimen sequenced in a study of blood T cells in healthy people across ages. Using a J-beta primer mix together with a sample-barcoded 5' primer, a second PCR was run for roughly 6 to 11 cycles. MiXCR, run by TCRdb on the 5' RACE reads, gives a single entry per CDR3 protein. The table has hundreds of thousands of distinct CDR3 sequences, approximately 22% seen once; the top ten hold about 22%. Sequencing was done on a sample of blood. The source of these receptors is a man in his sixties or seventies in good health.

The table lists this clonotype with a few counts. This chain links TRBV15 with TRBJ1-2, with 7 bases aligning to TRBD1. The CDR3 has 14 residues. CDR1 is LNHNV, CDR2 YYDKDF, per germline (reference sequence). J lost 6 bases, V lost 5 bases, and 9 bases had no gene match. CDR3 coding DNA: TGTGCCACCAGCTACCGGGACAGCCCCGATGGCTACACCTTC. Translated, it gives CATSYRDSPDGYTF.

The genes are TRBV20-1 and TRBJ1-5; 9 nucleotides align to TRBD1. Germline CDR1 and CDR2: DFQATT and SNEGSKA (reference sequence). V was clipped by 4 bases and J by 5 bases; unmatched bases: 3. The length of the CDR3 is 13 residues. DNA for the CDR3: TGCAGTGCTAACAGGGGGCTCGATCAGCCCCAGCATTTT. Its translation is CSANRGLDQPQHF.

In its sample, this clonotype was seen a few times. The genes are TRBV20-1 and TRBJ1-2, with TRBD1 identical over 8 bases. Trimming removed 3 bases from V and 6 bases from J; junction bases left unmatched: 12. This CDR3 spans 15 amino acids. Germline V gives CDR1 DFQATT, CDR2 SNEGSKA (reference sequence). The CDR3, as DNA: TGCAGTGCTAGTATTTGGGCAGGGGGCGAGGATGGCTACACCTTC. Amino acid sequence: CSASIWAGGEDGYTF.